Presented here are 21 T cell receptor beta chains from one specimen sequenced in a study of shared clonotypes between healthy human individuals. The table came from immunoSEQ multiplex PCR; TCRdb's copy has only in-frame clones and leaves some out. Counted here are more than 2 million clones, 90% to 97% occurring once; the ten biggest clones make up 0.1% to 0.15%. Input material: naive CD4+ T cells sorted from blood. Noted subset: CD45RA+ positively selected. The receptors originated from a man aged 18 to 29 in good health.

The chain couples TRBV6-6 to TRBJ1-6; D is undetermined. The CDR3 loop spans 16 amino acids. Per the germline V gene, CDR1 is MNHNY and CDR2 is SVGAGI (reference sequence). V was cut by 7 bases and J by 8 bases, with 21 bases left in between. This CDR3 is CASTELKGSSDSPLHF. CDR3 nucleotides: TGTGCCAGCACCGAACTGAAGGGTTCCAGTGATTCACCCCTCCACTTT.

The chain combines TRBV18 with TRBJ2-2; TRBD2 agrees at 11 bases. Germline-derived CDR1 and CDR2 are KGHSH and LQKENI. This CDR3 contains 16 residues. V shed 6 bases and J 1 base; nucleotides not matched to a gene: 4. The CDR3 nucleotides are TGTGCCAGCTCGACACTAGCGGGAGAGAACACCGGGGAGCTGTTTTTT. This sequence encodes CASSTLAGENTGELFF.

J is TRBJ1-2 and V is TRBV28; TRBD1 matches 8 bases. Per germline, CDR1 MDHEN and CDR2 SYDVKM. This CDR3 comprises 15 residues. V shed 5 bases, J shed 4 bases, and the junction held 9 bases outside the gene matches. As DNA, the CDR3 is TGTGCCAGCAGTCCCTGGACAGGGAACTTCTATGGCTACACCTTC. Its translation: CASSPWTGNFYGYTF.

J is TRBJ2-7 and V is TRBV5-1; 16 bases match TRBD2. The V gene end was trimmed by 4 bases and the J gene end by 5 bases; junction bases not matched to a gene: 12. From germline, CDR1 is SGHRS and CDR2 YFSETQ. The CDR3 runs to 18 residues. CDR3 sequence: CASSRGTSGGAIKDEQYF. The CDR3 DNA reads TGCGCCAGCAGCCGCGGGACTAGCGGGGGGGCGATCAAGGACGAGCAGTACTTC.

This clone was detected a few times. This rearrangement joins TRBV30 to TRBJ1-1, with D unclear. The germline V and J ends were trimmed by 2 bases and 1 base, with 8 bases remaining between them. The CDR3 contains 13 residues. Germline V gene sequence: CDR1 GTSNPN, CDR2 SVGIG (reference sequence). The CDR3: CAWSLRRNTEAFF. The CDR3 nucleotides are TGTGCCTGGAGTCTCCGACGGAACACTGAAGCTTTCTTT.

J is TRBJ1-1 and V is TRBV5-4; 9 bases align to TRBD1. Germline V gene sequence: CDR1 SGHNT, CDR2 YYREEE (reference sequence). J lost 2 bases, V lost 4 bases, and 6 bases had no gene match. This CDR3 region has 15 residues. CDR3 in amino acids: CASSGRTGANTEAFF. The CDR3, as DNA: TGTGCCAGCAGCGGACGGACAGGGGCCAACACTGAAGCTTTCTTT.

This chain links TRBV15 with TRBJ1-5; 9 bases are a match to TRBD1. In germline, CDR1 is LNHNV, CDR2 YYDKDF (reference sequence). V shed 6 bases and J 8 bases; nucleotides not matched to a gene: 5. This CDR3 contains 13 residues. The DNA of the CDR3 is TGTGCCACCAGAGTGACAGGGGGGGAGCCCCAGCATTTT. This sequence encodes CATRVTGGEPQHF.

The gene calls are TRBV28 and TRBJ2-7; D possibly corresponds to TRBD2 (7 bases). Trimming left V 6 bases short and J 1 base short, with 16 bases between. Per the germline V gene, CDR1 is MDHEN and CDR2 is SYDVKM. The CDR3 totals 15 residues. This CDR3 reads CASSVAGAGSYEQYF. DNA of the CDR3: TGTGCCAGCAGCGTTGCGGGGGCAGGGTCCTACGAGCAGTACTTC.

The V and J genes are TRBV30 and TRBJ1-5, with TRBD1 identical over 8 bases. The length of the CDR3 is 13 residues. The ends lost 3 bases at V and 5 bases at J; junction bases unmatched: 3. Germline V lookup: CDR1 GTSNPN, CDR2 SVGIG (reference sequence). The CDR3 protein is CAWSNRGDQPQHF. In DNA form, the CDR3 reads TGTGCCTGGAGCAACAGGGGGGATCAGCCCCAGCATTTT.

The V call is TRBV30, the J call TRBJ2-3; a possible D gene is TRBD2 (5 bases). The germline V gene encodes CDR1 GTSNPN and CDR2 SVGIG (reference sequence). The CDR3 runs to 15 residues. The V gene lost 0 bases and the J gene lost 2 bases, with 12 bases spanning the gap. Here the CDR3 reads CAWSVLGSVTDTQYF. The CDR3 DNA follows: TGTGCCTGGAGTGTACTAGGGTCAGTCACAGATACGCAGTATTTT.

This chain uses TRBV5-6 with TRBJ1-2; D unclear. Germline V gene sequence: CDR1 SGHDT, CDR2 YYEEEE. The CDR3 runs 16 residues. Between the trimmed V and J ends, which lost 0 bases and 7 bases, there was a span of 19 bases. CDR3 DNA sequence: TGTGCCAGCAGCTTGGAAGTCAAGTCAGAGTTGCGTGGCTACACCTTC. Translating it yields CASSLEVKSELRGYTF.

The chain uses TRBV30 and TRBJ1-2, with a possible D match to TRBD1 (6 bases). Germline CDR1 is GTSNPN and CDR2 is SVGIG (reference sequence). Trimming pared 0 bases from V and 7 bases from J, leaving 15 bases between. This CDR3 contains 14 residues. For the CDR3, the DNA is TGTGCCTGGAGTGTACAACCCCAGACAGGTGGCTACACCTTC. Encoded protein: CAWSVQPQTGGYTF.

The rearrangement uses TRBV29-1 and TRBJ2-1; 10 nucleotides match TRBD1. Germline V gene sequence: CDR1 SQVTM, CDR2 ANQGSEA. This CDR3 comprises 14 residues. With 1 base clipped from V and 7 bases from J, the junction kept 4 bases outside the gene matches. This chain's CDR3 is CSVEGQGAWNEQFF. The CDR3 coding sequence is TGCAGCGTTGAAGGACAGGGGGCGTGGAATGAGCAGTTCTTC.

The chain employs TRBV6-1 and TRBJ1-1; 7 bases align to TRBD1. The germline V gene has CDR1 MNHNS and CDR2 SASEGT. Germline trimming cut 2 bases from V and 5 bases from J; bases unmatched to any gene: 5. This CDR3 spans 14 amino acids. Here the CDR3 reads CASSEKSRGTEAFF. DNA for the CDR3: TGTGCCAGCAGTGAAAAGTCCAGGGGGACTGAAGCTTTCTTT.

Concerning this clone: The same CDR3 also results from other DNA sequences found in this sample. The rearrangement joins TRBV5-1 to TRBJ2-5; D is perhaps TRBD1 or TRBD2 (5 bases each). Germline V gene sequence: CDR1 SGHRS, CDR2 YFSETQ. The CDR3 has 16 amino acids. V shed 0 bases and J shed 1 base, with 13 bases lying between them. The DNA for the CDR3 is TGCGCCAGCAGCTTGGGATCATCCGGGACCCAAGAGACCCAGTACTTC. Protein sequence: CASSLGSSGTQETQYF.

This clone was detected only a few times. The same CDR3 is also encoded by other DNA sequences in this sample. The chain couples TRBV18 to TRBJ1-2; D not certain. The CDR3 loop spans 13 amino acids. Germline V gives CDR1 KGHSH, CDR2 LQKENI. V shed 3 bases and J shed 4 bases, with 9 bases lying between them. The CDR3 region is CASSPGRAYGYTF. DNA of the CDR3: TGTGCCAGCTCACCGGGAAGGGCCTATGGCTACACCTTC.

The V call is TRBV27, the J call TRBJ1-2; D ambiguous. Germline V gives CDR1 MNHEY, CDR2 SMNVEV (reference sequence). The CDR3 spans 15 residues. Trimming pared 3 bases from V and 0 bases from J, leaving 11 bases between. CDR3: CASSFRLAANYGYTF. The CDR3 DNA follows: TGTGCCAGCAGTTTTCGTTTAGCGGCTAACTATGGCTACACCTTC.

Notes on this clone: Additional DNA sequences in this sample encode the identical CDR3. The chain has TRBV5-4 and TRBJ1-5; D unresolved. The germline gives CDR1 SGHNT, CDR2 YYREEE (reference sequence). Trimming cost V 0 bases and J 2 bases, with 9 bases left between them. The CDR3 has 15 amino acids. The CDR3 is CASSLGGSGNQPQHF. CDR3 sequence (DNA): TGTGCCAGCAGCTTGGGAGGGAGTGGCAATCAGCCCCAGCATTTT.

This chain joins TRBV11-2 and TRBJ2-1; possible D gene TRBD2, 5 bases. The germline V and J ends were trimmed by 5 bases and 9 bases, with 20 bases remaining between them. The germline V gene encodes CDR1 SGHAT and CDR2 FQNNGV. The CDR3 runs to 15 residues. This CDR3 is CASSARGGYSGEQFF. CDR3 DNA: TGTGCCAGCAGCGCCCGGGGTGGATACAGTGGTGAGCAGTTCTTC.

The CDR3 protein is CASSPRTVNSNQPQHF. Written as DNA, the CDR3 is TGTGCCAGTAGTCCCCGGACGGTGAATAGCAATCAGCCCCAGCATTTT. V and J are TRBV19 and TRBJ1-5; D is unresolved. The CDR3 runs to 16 residues. The germline gives CDR1 LNHDA, CDR2 SQIVND (reference sequence). V dropped 5 bases and J dropped 0 bases, with 14 bases sitting between them.

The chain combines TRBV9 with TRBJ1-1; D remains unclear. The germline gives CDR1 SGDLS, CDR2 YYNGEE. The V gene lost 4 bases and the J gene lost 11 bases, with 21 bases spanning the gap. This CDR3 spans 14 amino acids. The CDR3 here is CASSPRSSDPGAFF. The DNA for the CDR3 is TGTGCCAGCAGCCCAAGGTCCAGCGACCCTGGGGCTTTCTTT.